These 15 T cell receptor beta chains originate from one sample sequenced in a study of shared clonotypes between healthy human individuals. Produced via immunoSEQ multiplex PCR; TCRdb's table is partial and in-frame only. The table has about 980,000 clones, 60% to 85% seen once. Source material: memory CD4+ T cells sorted from blood. Stated subset: CD45RA-negative fraction. Receptors originate from a man younger than 35 in good health.

The chain recombines TRBV19 with TRBJ1-1, with 10 bases lining up with TRBD1. After removal of 2 bases from V and 4 bases from J, the junction contained 16 bases not matched to a gene. This CDR3 spans 19 amino acids. CDR1 is LNHDA and CDR2 is SQIVND in the germline V gene (reference sequence). CDR3 sequence reads: CASSIIRQGAIRGITEAFF. The CDR3 coding sequence is TGTGCCAGTAGTATAATTCGACAGGGGGCAATCAGAGGAATCACTGAAGCTTTCTTT.

Notes on this clone: Other nucleotide sequences from this sample produce the same CDR3. The genes are TRBV7-2 and TRBJ2-1; tentative D call: TRBD2 (6 bases). This CDR3 has 13 amino acids. V gave up 5 bases and J gave up 4 bases, with 9 bases separating them. The germline V gene has CDR1 SGHTA and CDR2 FQGNSA. CDR3: CASSPGSYNEQFF. CDR3 DNA sequence: TGTGCCAGCAGCCCCGGGAGTTACAATGAGCAGTTCTTC. Variable domain in full (rest from reference TRBV7-2 and TRBJ2-1): GAGVSQSPSNKVTEKGKDVELRCDPISGHTALYWYRQSLGQGLEFLIYFQGNSAPDKSGLPSDRFSAERTGGSVSTLTIQRTQQEDSAVYLCASSPGSYNEQFFGPGTRLTVL.

This chain joins TRBV11-3 and TRBJ2-1, with D tentatively TRBD1 (5 bases). The CDR3 length is 14 residues. The V end was cut by 5 bases, the J end by 9 bases, with 17 bases between. The germline CDR1 and CDR2 sequences are SGHNT and YENEEA. CDR3 in amino acids: CASSQGGSLPEQFF. The DNA of the CDR3 is TGTGCCAGCAGCCAGGGCGGATCGCTTCCTGAGCAGTTCTTC.

This clone was recorded only once. The V call is TRBV11-3, the J call TRBJ2-4; a weak D match, TRBD1 (5 bases). The germline V gene has CDR1 SGHNT and CDR2 YENEEA. The CDR3 runs to 14 residues. Between the trimmed V and J ends, which lost 6 bases and 5 bases, there was a span of 14 bases. CDR3 loop: CASSPTGPQNIQYF. The CDR3 DNA is TGTGCCAGCAGTCCTACAGGTCCCCAAAACATTCAGTACTTC.

In the case of this clone: This sample includes further DNA sequences coding for the same CDR3. The rearrangement joins TRBV5-1 to TRBJ2-6, with a possible D match to TRBD2 (5 bases). Trimming left V 0 bases short and J 1 base short, with 8 bases between. This CDR3 has 16 residues. Germline V gene data show CDR1 as SGHRS and CDR2 as YFSETQ. Here the CDR3 reads CASSLGGVSGANVLTF. CDR3 DNA sequence: TGCGCCAGCAGCTTGGGGGGAGTTTCTGGGGCCAACGTCCTGACTTTC. The entire variable domain, with the rest obtained from reference TRBV5-1 and TRBJ2-6, is as follows: KAGVTQTPRYLIKTRGQQVTLSCSPISGHRSVSWYQQTPGQGLQFLFEYFSETQRNKGNFPGRFSGRQFSNSRSEMNVSTLELGDSALYLCASSLGGVSGANVLTFGAGSRLTVL.

This clone occurred once. The CDR3 sequence: CASSKASQPFPDTQYF. In DNA, the CDR3 is TGTGCCAGCAGCAAAGCATCTCAGCCCTTCCCAGATACGCAGTATTTT. This chain links TRBV21-1 with TRBJ2-3. TRBV21-1 is flagged as a pseudogene. The CDR3 runs 16 residues.

This clone came up a few times. The chain carries TRBV30 and TRBJ1-1; D is undetermined. The CDR3 extends over 11 amino acids. V gave up 5 bases and J gave up 4 bases, with 8 bases separating them. CDR1 and CDR2 (germline): GTSNPN, SVGIG (reference sequence). DNA of the CDR3: TGTGCCTGGGATATAAGCACTGAAGCTTTCTTT. This translates into CAWDISTEAFF.

V usage is TRBV19 and J usage is TRBJ1-4; D call uncertain. Germline V gene data show CDR1 as LNHDA and CDR2 as SQIVND (reference sequence). V lost 6 bases and J 0 bases, leaving 11 bases between the germline ends. CDR3 size: 15 residues. CDR3 sequence (DNA): TGTGCCAGTAGACCTTGGAAGGCAACTAATGAAAAACTGTTTTTT. Encoded protein: CASRPWKATNEKLFF.

V is TRBV9 and J is TRBJ1-1; no clear D gene. Germline V lookup: CDR1 SGDLS, CDR2 YYNGEE. The CDR3 covers 14 residues. Trimming removed 4 bases at V and 0 bases at J, with 10 bases between. CDR3 amino acids: CASSPYSMNTEAFF. For the CDR3, the DNA is TGTGCCAGCAGCCCCTACAGTATGAACACTGAAGCTTTCTTT.

This clone was counted a few times. CDR3 nucleotide sequence: TGTGCCTGGAGTGTACGGACAGGAAGTCTTCGCACTGAAGCTTTCTTT. It is translated as CAWSVRTGSLRTEAFF. The rearrangement uses TRBV30 and TRBJ1-1; 7 bases are shared with TRBD1. The J segment lost 4 bases and the V segment lost 0 bases, leaving 11 bases of the junction unmatched. The germline CDR1 and CDR2 sequences are GTSNPN and SVGIG (reference sequence). The CDR3 has 16 residues. The whole variable domain, filled in from reference TRBV30 and TRBJ1-1, reads SQTIHQWPATLVQPVGSPLSLECTVEGTSNPNLYWYRQAAGRGLQLLFYSVGIGQISSEVPQNLSASRPQDRQFILSSKKLLLSDSGFYLCAWSVRTGSLRTEAFFGQGTRLTVV.

The CDR3 nucleotides read TGTGCCAGCAGCCTCTCAAGGACTAGCGGGCTGGGGGAGACCCAGTACTTC. Encoded protein: CASSLSRTSGLGETQYF. The chain recombines TRBV9 with TRBJ2-5, with 11 nucleotides matching TRBD2. Germline CDR1 and CDR2: SGDLS and YYNGEE. The CDR3 loop spans 17 amino acids. J lost 5 bases, V lost 4 bases, and 13 bases had no gene match.

V gene TRBV9 combines with J gene TRBJ2-3; D gene ambiguous. Trimming cost V 3 bases and J 4 bases, with 15 bases left between them. CDR3 length equals 15 residues. CDR1 SGDLS and CDR2 YYNGEE come from the germline V gene. The CDR3 region has the DNA TGTGCCAGCAGCGAAAGGCCTGGGTTCCCAGATACGCAGTATTTT. The encoded protein is CASSERPGFPDTQYF.

Comment on this clone: The sample holds other DNA sequences that translate to the same CDR3. The genes are TRBV19 and TRBJ1-1; a weak D match, TRBD1 (6 bases). The V end lost 5 bases, the J end lost 0 bases, and 7 bases lay between the germline ends. Germline V lookup: CDR1 LNHDA, CDR2 SQIVND (reference sequence). This CDR3 is built from 13 residues. The CDR3 DNA sequence: TGTGCCAGTAGTCGACAGGTGAACACTGAAGCTTTCTTT. Translating gives CASSRQVNTEAFF.

Worth noting for this clone: The same CDR3 is also encoded by other DNA sequences in this sample. This chain links TRBV30 with TRBJ1-1; a possible D gene is TRBD1 (5 bases). V was pared by 0 bases and J by 2 bases, with 7 bases between. Germline CDR1 and CDR2: GTSNPN and SVGIG (reference sequence). The CDR3 has 13 residues. CDR3 in DNA: TGTGCCTGGAGTGTACAGGTAAACACTGAAGCTTTCTTT. Protein product: CAWSVQVNTEAFF.

V is TRBV30 and J is TRBJ1-3; D remains unclear. Trimming stripped 3 bases from V and 0 bases from J, with 9 bases between. The length of the CDR3 is 14 residues. Germline V CDR1 and CDR2: GTSNPN, SVGIG (reference sequence). CDR3 nucleotides: TGTGCCTGGAGGGGGAGTGGCTCTGGAAACACCATATATTTT. Translated, it gives CAWRGSGSGNTIYF.